Following are 18 T cell receptor beta chains from one sample sequenced in a study of identical twins. TCRdb fed the 5' RACE reads into MiXCR, producing one record per CDR3 protein. The repertoire includes 420,000 or so distinct CDR3 sequences, about a fifth of them detected once, and roughly an eighth sits in the top ten. The sample was naive T cells sorted from blood. These receptors were obtained from a man aged 50 to 60 in good health.

J is TRBJ1-4 and V is TRBV12-3 or TRBV12-4, with TRBD1 matching over 7 bases. Losses at the gene ends were 7 bases for V and 0 bases for J; bases not matched to a gene: 5. CDR3 length: 15 residues. Written as DNA, the CDR3 is TGTGCCAGCAACGACAGGGAGACAACTAATGAAAAACTGTTTTTT. This gives the protein CASNDRETTNEKLFF.

The gene calls are TRBV20-1 and TRBJ2-3, with 7 bases lining up with TRBD2. Germline V gene lookup returns CDR1 DFQATT and CDR2 SNEGSKA (reference sequence). The junction had 8 bases not matched to a gene; V was cut back by 5 bases and J by 3 bases. This CDR3 has 14 amino acids. Here the CDR3 reads CSAPPLANTDTQYF. The CDR3 nucleotides are TGCAGTGCTCCCCCACTAGCGAATACAGATACGCAGTATTTT.

This chain joins TRBV20-1 and TRBJ2-5, with D maybe TRBD2 (5 bases). The V end was cut by 5 bases, the J end by 5 bases, with 6 bases between. The length of the CDR3 is 10 residues. The germline V gene encodes CDR1 DFQATT and CDR2 SNEGSKA (reference sequence). The CDR3 sequence is CSAPGETQYF. CDR3 sequence (DNA): TGCAGTGCTCCGGGGGAGACCCAGTACTTC.

The chain has TRBV7-8 and TRBJ2-3, with D hard to call. In germline, CDR1 is SGHVS, CDR2 FQNEAQ. CDR3 length: 12 amino acids. Between the trimmed V and J ends, which lost 7 bases and 6 bases, there was a span of 11 bases. In DNA form, the CDR3 reads TGTGCCAGCATGGACGGACCTGATACGCAGTATTTT. Its translation: CASMDGPDTQYF.

Many counts were recorded for this clonotype. The chain links TRBV9 to TRBJ1-1; 9 bases line up with TRBD1. This CDR3 has 14 amino acids. V was clipped by 3 bases and J by 4 bases; unmatched bases: 4. The V gene's germline CDR1 is SGDLS and CDR2 YYNGEE. CDR3 nucleotides: TGTGCCAGCAGCGCGGGACAGGGCACCACTGAAGCTTTCTTT. Translation gives CASSAGQGTTEAFF.

This clonotype has a count of ten or more. The chain uses TRBV29-1 and TRBJ1-1; 7 positions agree with TRBD1. CDR1 and CDR2 from the germline V gene are SQVTM and ANQGSEA. The CDR3 has 13 residues. V dropped 7 bases and J dropped 3; count of bases not matched to a gene: 8. This CDR3 reads CSASTGLDTEAFF. The CDR3 bases are TGCAGCGCCTCGACAGGGCTGGACACTGAAGCTTTCTTT.

There are a few counts of this clonotype. The chain couples TRBV6-1 to TRBJ2-7; the match to TRBD2 covers 7 bases. Germline V CDR1 and CDR2: MNHNS, SASEGT. CDR3 length: 12 residues. Trimming cost V 8 bases and J 3 bases; bases outside gene matches: 4. The CDR3 reads CASGRDYYEQYF. CDR3 in DNA: TGTGCCAGCGGAAGGGACTACTACGAGCAGTACTTC.

The CDR3 here is CASSPAPHRGSNTEAFF. The CDR3 region has the DNA TGTGCCAGCAGCCCCGCCCCCCATAGGGGGTCGAACACTGAAGCTTTCTTT. The chain employs TRBV4-2 and TRBJ1-1, with D maybe TRBD1 (6 bases). With 4 bases removed from V and 1 base from J, the gap between germline ends came to 19 bases. The germline gives CDR1 LGHNA, CDR2 YNFKEQ. This CDR3 has 17 residues.

The CDR3 DNA reads as TGTGCCAGCAGCCAAGATCATGGACTGGGAGAGACCCAGTACTTC. Protein product: CASSQDHGLGETQYF. The chain recombines TRBV4-2 with TRBJ2-5; a possible D gene is TRBD2 (5 bases). Trimming shortened V by 0 bases and J by 4 bases, and 12 bases separated the two germline ends. The length of the CDR3 is 15 residues. Germline loops: CDR1 LGHNA, CDR2 YNFKEQ.

This clonotype has only a few counts. The CDR3 spells CSARSGTGASKQFF. The CDR3 DNA follows: TGCAGTGCTAGAAGTGGGACAGGGGCGTCTAAGCAGTTCTTC. V is TRBV20-1 and J is TRBJ2-1; TRBD1 matches 10 bases. Germline CDR1 reads DFQATT; CDR2 reads SNEGSKA (reference sequence). This CDR3 is built from 14 residues. Trimming removed 2 bases from V and 11 bases from J; junction bases left unmatched: 9.

The rearrangement uses TRBV7-9 and TRBJ2-7; D is possibly TRBD2 (6 bases). This CDR3 has 12 residues. The germline V gene encodes CDR1 SEHNR and CDR2 FQNEAQ (reference sequence). Between the trimmed V and J ends, which lost 11 bases and 1 base, there was a span of 12 bases. The CDR3: CAGGVLSYEQYF. The CDR3 nucleotides are TGTGCCGGAGGGGTCCTTTCCTACGAGCAGTACTTC.

This clonotype was seen more than once but under ten times. The chain employs TRBV11-3 and TRBJ2-2; D ambiguous. The V gene lost 5 bases and the J gene lost 0 bases, with 13 bases spanning the gap. Germline loops: CDR1 SGHNT, CDR2 YENEEA. This CDR3 is 16 amino acids long. The CDR3 spells CASSPNRGPNTGELFF. CDR3 sequence (DNA): TGTGCCAGCAGCCCGAATAGAGGCCCGAACACCGGGGAGCTGTTTTTT.

This clonotype was counted many times. The V and J genes are TRBV20-1 and TRBJ2-3; 7 positions agree with TRBD2. There are 12 residues in the CDR3. The V gene's germline CDR1 is DFQATT and CDR2 SNEGSKA (reference sequence). Germline trimming cut 3 bases from V and 4 bases from J; bases unmatched to any gene: 1. The CDR3 sequence is CSASLAADTQYF. As DNA, the CDR3 is TGCAGTGCTAGTCTAGCGGCAGATACGCAGTATTTT.

The sample holds many counts of this clonotype. The chain joins TRBV20-1 to TRBJ2-7; D is ambiguous. V lost 7 bases and J lost 3, with 10 bases in between. The CDR3 totals 11 residues. Germline loops: CDR1 DFQATT, CDR2 SNEGSKA (reference sequence). As DNA, the CDR3 is TGCAGTGGAAACAAAGTCTACGAGCAGTACTTC. Translated, it gives CSGNKVYEQYF.

This clonotype came up a few times. This sequence joins TRBV5-1 and TRBJ2-1; D is undetermined. V gave up 2 bases and J gave up 0 bases, with 18 bases separating them. Germline V CDR1 and CDR2: SGHRS, YFSETQ. CDR3 length: 18 amino acids. In DNA form, the CDR3 reads TGCGCCAGCAGCTTCTACCCGAGGCGGACCAACTCCTACAATGAGCAGTTCTTC. As protein: CASSFYPRRTNSYNEQFF. Filled out from reference TRBV5-1 and TRBJ2-1, the complete variable domain reads KAGVTQTPRYLIKTRGQQVTLSCSPISGHRSVSWYQQTPGQGLQFLFEYFSETQRNKGNFPGRFSGRQFSNSRSEMNVSTLELGDSALYLCASSFYPRRTNSYNEQFFGPGTRLTVL.

This clonotype was recorded a few times. The J gene is TRBJ2-7, the V gene TRBV6-2 or TRBV6-3; D possibly matches TRBD1 or TRBD2 (6 bases each). The CDR3 length is 15 residues. V dropped 7 bases and J dropped 3 bases, with 19 bases sitting between them. Germline V gene sequence: CDR1 MNHEY, CDR2 SVGEGT. The CDR3 DNA is TGTGCCAGCACCTGGAGGGGGACTCCTTACTACGAGCAGTACTTC. Residues: CASTWRGTPYYEQYF.

The V and J genes are TRBV7-2 and TRBJ1-1; D gene uncertain. With 1 base removed from V and 7 bases from J, the gap between germline ends came to 10 bases. Per germline, CDR1 SGHTA and CDR2 FQGNSA. The CDR3 spans 13 residues. The CDR3 spells CASSLGRQYEAFF. The CDR3 DNA reads TGTGCCAGCAGCTTAGGAAGGCAGTATGAAGCTTTCTTT.

There are a few counts of this clonotype. The CDR3 is CASRSRDSYTEAFF. The CDR3 DNA reads as TGTGCCAGCAGATCCCGGGACAGCTACACTGAAGCTTTCTTT. The gene calls are TRBV6-2 or TRBV6-3 and TRBJ1-1, with TRBD1 identical over 7 bases. Looked up from germline, CDR1 is MNHEY and CDR2 is SVGEGT. The CDR3 is made up of 14 amino acids. V trimming: 6 bases; J trimming: 3 bases; junction bases outside the gene matches: 7.